This T cell receptor beta chain stems from a study of cytomegalovirus exposure and HLA in healthy donors. Overall study context: The 130 or so validation repertoires, a later analysis reported, used the same platform as the 666 first-cohort repertoires. Regarding the study as a whole: 164 TCR beta chains were listed as cytomegalovirus-associated. Three CMV-associated chains proved CMV antigen-specific in vitro.

This clone was detected once. What it binds is unknown. It was the approximately 120-subject validation cohort, separate from the roughly 700-subject first cohort, to which the donors belonged. The germline V gene encodes CDR1 SEHNR and CDR2 FQNEAQ (reference sequence). V lost 1 base and J lost 3, with 9 bases in between. The CDR3 spans 14 residues. Data came from immunoSEQ multiplex PCR; TCRdb stores just in-frame clones and leaves some out. The sample holds 130,000 to 150,000 clones, 70% to 90% seen once. Sequencing input: PBMCs. The chain uses TRBV7-9 and TRBJ1-2; weak D call: TRBD1 (5 bases). This receptor was obtained from a woman aged 25-40 years in good health and CMV-seronegative. In DNA, the CDR3 is TGTGCCAGCAGCTTAGGGGAGGGGTACTATGGCTACACCTTC. This translates into CASSLGEGYYGYTF.